This T cell receptor beta chain was captured in a study of T cells in Graves' hyperthyroidism and ophthalmopathy. Authors of the study amplified TCR beta CDR3 regions from RNA transcripts. During a first-round RT-PCR of the TCR CDR3, the HTBI primer set was used. TCRdb reprocessed the multiplex PCR reads with MiXCR, giving one entry per CDR3 protein. Among 300,000 to 450,000 distinct CDR3 sequences, about 14% were seen once, and the ten largest hold roughly 9.6%. This clonotype was recorded at least ten times. Trimming removed 0 bases from V and 4 bases from J, with 7 bases in between. The length of the CDR3 is 13 residues. Germline V gives CDR1 LGHDT, CDR2 YNNKEL (reference sequence). It was considered stable Graves' hyperthyroidism when ophthalmopathy did not progress within 18 months.

This chain joins TRBV3-1 and TRBJ2-7, with a possible D match to TRBD1 (6 bases). The clonotype was recovered from a woman aged 60-70 years with Graves' hyperthyroidism. Sequenced input: blood. CDR3 protein: CASSQDTGYEQYF. CDR3 bases: TGTGCCAGCAGCCAAGATACAGGGTACGAGCAGTACTTC.